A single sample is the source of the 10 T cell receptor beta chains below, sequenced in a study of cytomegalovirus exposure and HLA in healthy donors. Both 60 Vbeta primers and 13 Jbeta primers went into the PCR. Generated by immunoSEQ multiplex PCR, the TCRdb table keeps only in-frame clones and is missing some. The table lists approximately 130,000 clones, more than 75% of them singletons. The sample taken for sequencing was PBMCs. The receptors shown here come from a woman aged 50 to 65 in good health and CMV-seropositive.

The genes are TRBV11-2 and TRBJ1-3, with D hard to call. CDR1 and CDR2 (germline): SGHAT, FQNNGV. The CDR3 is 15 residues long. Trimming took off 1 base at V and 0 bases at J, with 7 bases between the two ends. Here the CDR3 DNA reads TGTGCCAGCAGCTTAGTCGTGAGCTCTGGAAACACCATATATTTT. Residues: CASSLVVSSGNTIYF.

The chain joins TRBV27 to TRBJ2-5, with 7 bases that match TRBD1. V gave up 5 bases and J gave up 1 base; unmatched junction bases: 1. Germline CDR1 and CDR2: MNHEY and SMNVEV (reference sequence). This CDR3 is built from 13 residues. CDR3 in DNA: TGTGCCAGCAGTAACAGGGGCCAAGAGACCCAGTACTTC. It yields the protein CASSNRGQETQYF.

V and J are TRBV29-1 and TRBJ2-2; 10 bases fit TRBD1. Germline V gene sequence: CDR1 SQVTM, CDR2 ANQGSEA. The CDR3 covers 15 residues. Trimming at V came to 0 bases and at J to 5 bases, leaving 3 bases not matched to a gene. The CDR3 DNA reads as TGCAGCGTTGAAGACGACAGGGGGCGGACCGGGGAGCTGTTTTTT. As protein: CSVEDDRGRTGELFF.

The CDR3 DNA reads TGCGCCAGCAGCTTGGGACCACTAGCGCGGACAGATACGCAGTATTTT. This sequence encodes CASSLGPLARTDTQYF. The rearrangement joins TRBV5-1 to TRBJ2-3; 7 bases match TRBD2. The CDR3 sequence is 16 residues long. CDR1 is SGHRS, CDR2 YFSETQ, per germline. The V segment lost 0 bases and the J segment 3 bases; nucleotides outside the gene matches: 7.

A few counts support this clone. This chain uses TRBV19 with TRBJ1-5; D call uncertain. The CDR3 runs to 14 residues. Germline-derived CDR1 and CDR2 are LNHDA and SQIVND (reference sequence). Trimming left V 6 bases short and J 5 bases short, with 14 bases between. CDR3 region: CASRPLAAYQPQHF. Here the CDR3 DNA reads TGTGCCAGTAGACCCTTAGCGGCTTATCAGCCCCAGCATTTT.

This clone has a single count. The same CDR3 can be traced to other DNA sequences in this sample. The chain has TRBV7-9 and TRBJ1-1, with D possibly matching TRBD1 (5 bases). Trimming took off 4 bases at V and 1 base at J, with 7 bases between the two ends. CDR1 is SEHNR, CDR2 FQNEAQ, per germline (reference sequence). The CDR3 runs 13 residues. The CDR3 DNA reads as TGTGCCAGCAGCTCTCAGGGGAACACTGAAGCTTTCTTT. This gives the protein CASSSQGNTEAFF.

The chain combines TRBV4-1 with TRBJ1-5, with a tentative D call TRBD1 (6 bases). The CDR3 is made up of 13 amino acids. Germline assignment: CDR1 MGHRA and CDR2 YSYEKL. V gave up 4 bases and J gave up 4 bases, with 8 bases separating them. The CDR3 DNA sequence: TGCGCCAGCAGCCCTACAGGGAATCAGCCCCAGCATTTT. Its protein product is CASSPTGNQPQHF.

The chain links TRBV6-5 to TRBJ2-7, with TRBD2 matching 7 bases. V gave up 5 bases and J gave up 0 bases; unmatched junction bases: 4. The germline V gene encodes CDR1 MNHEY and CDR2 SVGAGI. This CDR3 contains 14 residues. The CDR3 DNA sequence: TGTGCCAGCAGTAGAGCGGGGAGCTCCTACGAGCAGTACTTC. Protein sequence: CASSRAGSSYEQYF.

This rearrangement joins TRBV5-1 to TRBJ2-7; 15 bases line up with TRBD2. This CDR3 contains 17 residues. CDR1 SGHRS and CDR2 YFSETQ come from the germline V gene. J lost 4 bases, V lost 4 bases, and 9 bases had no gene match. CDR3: CASSLGLAGGVPYEQYF. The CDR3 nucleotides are TGCGCCAGCAGCCTAGGACTAGCGGGAGGGGTTCCATACGAGCAGTACTTC.

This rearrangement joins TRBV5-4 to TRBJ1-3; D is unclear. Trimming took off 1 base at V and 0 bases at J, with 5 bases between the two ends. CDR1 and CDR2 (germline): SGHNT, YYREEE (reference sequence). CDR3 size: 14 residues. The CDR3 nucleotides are TGTGCCAGCAGCTTGACCGGCTCTGGAAACACCATATATTTT. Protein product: CASSLTGSGNTIYF.